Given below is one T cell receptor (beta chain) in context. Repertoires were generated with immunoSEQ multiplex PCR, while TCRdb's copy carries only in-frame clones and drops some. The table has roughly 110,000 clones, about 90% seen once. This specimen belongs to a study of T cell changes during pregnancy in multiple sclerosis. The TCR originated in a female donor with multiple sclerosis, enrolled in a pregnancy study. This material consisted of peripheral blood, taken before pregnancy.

CDR3 sequence reads: CASSPLLRSGGNQPQHF. DNA of the CDR3: TGTGCCAGCTCACCACTCTTGAGATCCGGTGGCAATCAGCCCCAGCATTTT. The rearrangement uses TRBV18 and TRBJ1-5; no clear D. Germline CDR1 reads KGHSH; CDR2 reads LQKENI. Trimming stripped 1 base from V and 2 bases from J, with 15 bases between. There are 17 residues in the CDR3.